The present T cell receptor (beta chain) was sequenced within a study of early T cells in non-severe SARS-CoV-2 infection. For the study at large: The chains were unpaired, and the sequenced material was bulk RNA from unsorted whole blood.

Whole-study results and caveats: Sequences matched to VDJdb favored anti-spike CD8 responses, while private and CD4 specificities were missed.

Individual cDNA molecules received unique molecular identifiers during library preparation. From the 5' RACE reads, TCRdb called clonotypes with MiXCR, one entry per CDR3 protein. The sample records 50,000 or so distinct CDR3 sequences, about 12% being singletons. This clonotype has ten or more counts. Its target is unknown. V lost 6 bases, J lost 5 bases, and 12 bases stayed unmatched. The CDR3 is 15 amino acids. Germline V gene lookup returns CDR1 DFQATT and CDR2 SNEGSKA (reference sequence). This TCR derives from an adult who was a healthcare worker with PCR-confirmed SARS-CoV-2 infection or an uninfected control (not recorded which). The chain carries TRBV20-1 and TRBJ2-5; 10 positions match TRBD2. Sequencing used whole blood. Here the CDR3 reads CSAPPAQAGGETQYF. CDR3 sequence (DNA): TGCAGTGCCCCCCCTGCTCAAGCGGGAGGGGAGACCCAGTACTTC.